Sequencing of this T cell receptor beta chain was carried out in a study of shared clonotypes between healthy human individuals. Study observations and caveats: Non-shared clonotypes had lower generation probabilities than those shared by all four donors.

Naive CD8 cells were CD45RO-negative, positively selected for CCR7, excluding terminally differentiated effector memory CD45RA+ cells. The donor cohort consisted entirely of Caucasian adults residing in Nashville, Tennessee. Some clones are missing from TCRdb's copy, which holds only in-frame ones; the method was immunoSEQ multiplex PCR. The sample has about 1,900,000 clones, roughly 95% seen once. Concerning this clone itself: Antigen unknown.

The germline V gene encodes CDR1 SGHNT and CDR2 YENEEA. With V trimmed by 5 bases and J by 4 bases, 15 bases remained unmatched. The CDR3 sequence is 19 residues long. The chain joins TRBV11-3 to TRBJ1-3; 12 bases align to TRBD1. The sequenced sample was naive CD8+ T cells sorted from blood. This sequence originates from a man aged 18 to 29 in good health. The DNA of the CDR3 is TGTGCCAGCAGCGGAACCGGGACAGGGGGCGCTAGCCCAGGAAACACCATATATTTT. This codes for CASSGTGTGGASPGNTIYF.